These T cell receptor beta chains were read from a single sample in a study of T cells in localized non-small cell lung cancer. The method was immunoSEQ multiplex PCR; TCRdb's version includes in-frame clones alone and lacks a portion of them. The top ten hold less than 45% of the sample, which has more than 30,000 clones, just under 80% seen once. The source was peripheral blood, collected before any cancer treatment. The receptors were gathered from a male donor older than 55 with stage II squamous cell lung carcinoma. The conserved cysteine and the conserved F or W are not part of the CDR3 here. Clone size, where shown, is once, few, many, or a class for clones that have expanded.

V: TRBV5-1
size: NA
J: TRBJ2-1
CDR3: ASSTDGSYNEQF

V: TRBV5-4
size: once
J: TRBJ2-1
CDR3: ASSFKVDSEQF

V: TRBV5-1
size: NA
J: TRBJ2-3
CDR3: ASSLGLAPRTDTQY

V: TRBV19
size: NA
J: TRBJ1-2
CDR3: ASSTSGGASYGYT

V: TRBV7-2
size: NA
J: TRBJ2-5
CDR3: ASSITGNRPRTQY

V: TRBV5-1
size: NA
J: TRBJ1-4
CDR3: ASSYSNEKLF

V: TRBV29-1
size: NA
J: TRBJ2-2
CDR3: SVGQPANTGELF

V: TRBV18
size: NA
J: TRBJ2-6
CDR3: ASSPRQRTSGANVLT

V: TRBV7-9
size: few
J: TRBJ1-2
CDR3: ASSLVVGRTGYT

V: TRBV21-1
size: NA
J: TRBJ2-5
CDR3: ASSMRLRAGGGQTQY

V: TRBV15
size: few
J: TRBJ2-5
CDR3: ATSREREETQY

V: TRBV30
size: once
J: TRBJ1-4
CDR3: AWSVGDRGKREKLF

V: TRBV5-1
size: NA
J: TRBJ1-4
CDR3: ASSLAFNEKLF

V: TRBV7-6
size: NA
J: TRBJ1-1
CDR3: VSSSSRTGTEAF

V: TRBV20-1
size: NA
J: TRBJ2-5
CDR3: SAHLEETQY

V: TRBV18
size: NA
J: TRBJ1-1
CDR3: ASSQGRETEAF

V: TRBV7-9
size: NA
J: TRBJ2-2
CDR3: ASSRQGANTGELF

V: TRBV7-9
size: NA
J: TRBJ1-3
CDR3: ASSLSTGRNTIY

V: TRBV6-5
size: few
J: TRBJ2-1
CDR3: ASSQRTSGRNEQF